Sequencing of this T cell receptor beta chain was carried out in a study of T cells in Graves' hyperthyroidism and ophthalmopathy. The V and J ends lost 4 bases and 4 bases, in that order; junction bases with no gene match: 15. The CDR3 covers 17 residues. Per the germline V gene, CDR1 is SGHKS and CDR2 is YYEKEE (reference sequence). The study's findings and limits: Ophthalmopathy and stable hyperthyroidism were told apart by a 13 V-J model. In the blood, most expanded thyroid clonotypes above 0.001 appeared as well.

RNA transcripts yielded amplified TCR beta CDR3 regions. First-round RT-PCR of the TCR CDR3 relied on the HTBI primer set. TCRdb passed the multiplex PCR reads through MiXCR, listing each CDR3 protein once. The table records a few hundred thousand distinct CDR3 sequences, approximately 14% of them present only once. This clonotype was seen only a few times. Its antigen is as yet unknown. Participants, patients aged 18 to 65, had newly diagnosed hyperthyroidism with a duration under 2 months. The chain combines TRBV5-5 with TRBJ2-3, with TRBD1 matching 7 bases. The source material was blood. The sequence was obtained from a woman between 18 and 29 years old with Graves' hyperthyroidism that later progressed to Graves' ophthalmopathy. The CDR3 bases are TGTGCCAGCAGCCCCCCTCCGGGACAGTGGAGGTCAGATACGCAGTATTTT. Protein: CASSPPPGQWRSDTQYF.